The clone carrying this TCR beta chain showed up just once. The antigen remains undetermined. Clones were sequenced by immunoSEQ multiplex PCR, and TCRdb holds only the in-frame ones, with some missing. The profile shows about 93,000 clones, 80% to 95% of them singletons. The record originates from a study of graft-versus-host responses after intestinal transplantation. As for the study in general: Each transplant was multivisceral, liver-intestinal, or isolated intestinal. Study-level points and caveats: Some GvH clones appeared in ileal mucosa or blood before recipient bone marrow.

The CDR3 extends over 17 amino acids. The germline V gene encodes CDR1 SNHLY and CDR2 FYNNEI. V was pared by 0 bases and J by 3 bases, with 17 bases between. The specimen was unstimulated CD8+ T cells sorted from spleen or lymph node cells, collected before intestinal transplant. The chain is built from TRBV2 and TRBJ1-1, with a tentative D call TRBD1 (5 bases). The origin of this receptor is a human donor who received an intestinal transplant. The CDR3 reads CASSEAVGEGGDTEAFF. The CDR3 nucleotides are TGTGCCAGCAGTGAAGCGGTGGGGGAGGGAGGGGACACTGAAGCTTTCTTT.